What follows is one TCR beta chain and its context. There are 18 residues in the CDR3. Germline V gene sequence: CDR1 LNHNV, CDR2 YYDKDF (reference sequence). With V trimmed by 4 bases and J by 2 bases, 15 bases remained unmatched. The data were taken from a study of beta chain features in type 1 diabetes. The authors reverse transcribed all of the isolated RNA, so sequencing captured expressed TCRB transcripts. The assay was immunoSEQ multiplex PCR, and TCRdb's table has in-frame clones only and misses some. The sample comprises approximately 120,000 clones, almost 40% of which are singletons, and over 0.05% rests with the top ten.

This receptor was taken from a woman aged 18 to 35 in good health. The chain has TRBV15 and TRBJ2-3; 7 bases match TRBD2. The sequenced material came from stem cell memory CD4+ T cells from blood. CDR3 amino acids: CATSTLRAAGPNTDTQYF. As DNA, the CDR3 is TGTGCCACCAGCACCCTTAGGGCAGCGGGACCAAACACAGATACGCAGTATTTT.